This T cell receptor (beta chain) was sequenced in a study of Ad26.COV2.S vaccination and SARS-CoV-2 variants. As to treatment: roughly 19 received Ad26.COV2.S at low or high dose, single or two shots; 5 received placebo; per-sample allocation not given. Day 63 after the first vaccine or placebo injection was the time point for sampling. The CDR3 runs 14 residues. Deletions cut 0 bases from V and 8 bases from J, with 8 bases between. Germline values: CDR1 PRHDT, CDR2 FYEKMQ (reference sequence). About this clone: What it binds is not known.

Regarding the study as a whole: Those who received the vaccine showed greater spike-specific TCR breadth than those given placebo. Across vaccine and placebo recipients, the breadth of non-spike TCRs was similar. The breadth of spike-specific CD8+ and CD4+ T cell responses after vaccination was reportedly substantial. Total T cell responses, in the TCR breadth and depth analyses, may have been underestimated.

Repertoires were generated with immunoSEQ multiplex PCR, while TCRdb's copy carries only in-frame clones and drops some. This table holds over 300,000 clones, roughly 85% found once. The sequencing used peripheral blood, collected in a trial of Ad26.COV2.S vaccine versus placebo. This chain links TRBV13 with TRBJ1-6; a weak D match, TRBD1 (6 bases). The TCR originated in a person aged 18-60 years who received the Ad26.COV2.S COVID-19 vaccine or a placebo. In DNA form, the CDR3 reads TGTGCCAGCAGCTTAGGGGGGGCACATTCACCCCTCCACTTT. The encoded protein is CASSLGGAHSPLHF.